The 30 T cell receptor beta chains below were found in one sample sequenced in a study of T-cell reconstitution after alpha-beta-depleted transplantation in children. A library of TCRbeta sequences, prepared with unique molecular identifiers, was generated. TCRdb fed the PCR reads into MiXCR, producing one record per CDR3 protein. The data contain 440,000 or so distinct CDR3 sequences, 43% of them singletons. This specimen was PBMCs, taken before TCRalphabeta/CD19-depleted stem cell transplant. All receptors come from a girl aged 2 to 10 with aplastic anemia, due to receive a stem cell transplant.

The genes are TRBV7-6 and TRBJ1-3; D remains unclear. The germline V gene has CDR1 SGHVS and CDR2 FNYEAQ. The CDR3 sequence is 16 residues long. The V end was cut by 1 base, the J end by 3 bases, with 13 bases between. CDR3: CASSLGPVWVGNTIYF. The DNA of the CDR3 is TGTGCCAGCAGCTTAGGTCCGGTATGGGTTGGAAACACCATATATTTT.

This sequence joins TRBV3-1 and TRBJ2-7; D is tentatively TRBD1 or TRBD2 (5 bases each). The CDR3 spans 14 residues. Trimming left V 4 bases short and J 4 bases short, with 14 bases between. From germline, CDR1 is LGHDT and CDR2 YNNKEL (reference sequence). The CDR3 region has the DNA TGTGCCAGCAGCCCCGGGACCAAGGTATACGAGCAGTACTTC. It specifies CASSPGTKVYEQYF.

This clonotype was observed at least ten times. The J gene is TRBJ2-1, the V gene TRBV6-5, with D possibly matching TRBD1 (5 bases). From germline, CDR1 is MNHEY and CDR2 SVGAGI. V lost 2 bases and J 6 bases, leaving 8 bases between the germline ends. The CDR3 consists of 13 residues. The CDR3 region is CASSYGRVNEQFF. CDR3 in DNA: TGTGCCAGCAGTTACGGCAGGGTCAATGAGCAGTTCTTC.

The chain couples TRBV7-7 to TRBJ2-5, with D possibly being TRBD1 (6 bases). The germline V gene has CDR1 SSHAT and CDR2 FNYEAQ (reference sequence). With 1 base removed from V and 0 bases from J, the gap between germline ends came to 9 bases. This CDR3 has 15 amino acids. The CDR3 region is CASSLVGHDQETQYF. The CDR3, as DNA: TGTGCCAGCAGCTTAGTGGGACACGACCAAGAGACCCAGTACTTC.

This chain connects TRBV7-8 to TRBJ1-2, with D unclear. Per the germline V gene, CDR1 is SGHVS and CDR2 is FQNEAQ. V was shortened by 1 base and J by 5 bases, with 17 bases between the two germline ends. This CDR3 is 16 amino acids long. CDR3 coding DNA: TGTGCCAGCAGCTTAGTTGACGGTCAGCTCAGTTATGGCTACACCTTC. It translates to CASSLVDGQLSYGYTF.

This clonotype was seen at least ten times. V is TRBV7-2 and J is TRBJ2-2; D might be TRBD2 (5 bases). CDR1 and CDR2 from the germline V gene are SGHTA and FQGNSA. The CDR3 spans 17 residues. Trimming took 5 bases from V and 6 from J, leaving 22 bases between them. CDR3 region: CASSADSHLVGAGELFF. The CDR3, as DNA: TGTGCCAGCAGCGCCGACTCCCATTTGGTGGGAGCCGGGGAGCTGTTTTTT.

The chain employs TRBV5-1 and TRBJ2-5, with D possibly matching TRBD1 (7 bases). The ends were cut back, 3 bases at V and 5 bases at J, with 14 bases in the middle. Germline values: CDR1 SGHRS, CDR2 YFSETQ. The CDR3 is made up of 14 amino acids. The CDR3 nucleotides are TGCGCCAGCAGCTCTTCGACAGGGAGGGAGACCCAGTACTTC. This translates into CASSSSTGRETQYF. Supplemented by reference TRBV5-1 and TRBJ2-5, the full variable domain reads KAGVTQTPRYLIKTRGQQVTLSCSPISGHRSVSWYQQTPGQGLQFLFEYFSETQRNKGNFPGRFSGRQFSNSRSEMNVSTLELGDSALYLCASSSSTGRETQYFGPGTRLLVL.

In its sample, this clonotype was seen once. The chain recombines TRBV12-3 or TRBV12-4 with TRBJ2-3, with D possibly being TRBD1 or TRBD2 (5 bases each). Trimming took 5 bases from V and 1 from J, leaving 10 bases between them. The CDR3 contains 14 residues. For the CDR3, the DNA is TGTGCCAGCAGTCTGATGGGACGCACAGATACGCAGTATTTT. Translation gives CASSLMGRTDTQYF.

This chain connects TRBV5-1 to TRBJ2-2; 7 positions match TRBD1. The CDR3 spans 14 residues. CDR1 is SGHRS, CDR2 YFSETQ, per germline. V was clipped by 6 bases and J by 4 bases; unmatched bases: 6. In DNA, the CDR3 is TGCGCCAGCACGGAACAGGGGTTCACCGGGGAGCTGTTTTTT. As protein: CASTEQGFTGELFF.

This clonotype was counted only a few times. The chain joins TRBV3-1 to TRBJ1-2; no clear D. Germline assignment: CDR1 LGHDT and CDR2 YNNKEL (reference sequence). The CDR3 is made up of 12 amino acids. V shed 1 base and J shed 13 bases, with 13 bases lying between them. The CDR3 DNA sequence: TGTGCCAGCAGCCAAGTCAGTGCCTTCTGCACCTTC. This gives the protein CASSQVSAFCTF.

This clonotype was counted at least ten times. The V and J genes are TRBV20-1 and TRBJ2-6; D is unclear. Germline V CDR1 and CDR2: DFQATT, SNEGSKA (reference sequence). Trimming stripped 3 bases from V and 6 bases from J, with 9 bases between. The CDR3 totals 13 residues. CDR3: CSARGNEANVLTF. CDR3 DNA sequence: TGCAGTGCTAGGGGGAATGAGGCCAACGTCCTGACTTTC.

The chain combines TRBV7-2 with TRBJ2-5; possibly TRBD1 for D (6 bases). This CDR3 region has 14 residues. CDR1 is SGHTA and CDR2 is FQGNSA in the germline V gene. Trimming shortened V by 5 bases and J by 4 bases, and 14 bases separated the two germline ends. CDR3 protein: CASSRAGVRETQYF. The DNA for the CDR3 is TGTGCCAGCAGCCGAGCAGGGGTACGAGAGACCCAGTACTTC.

The genes are TRBV5-1 and TRBJ2-1; perhaps TRBD2 as D (5 bases). Per germline, CDR1 SGHRS and CDR2 YFSETQ. The CDR3 is 11 residues long. Trimming stripped 1 base from V and 15 bases from J, with 11 bases between. CDR3 sequence (DNA): TGCGCCAGCAGCTTGCATAGCGATAGGTTCTTC. Translated, it gives CASSLHSDRFF.

This chain joins TRBV11-2 and TRBJ1-5; possibly TRBD1 for D (5 bases). V was trimmed by 5 bases and J by 1 base, leaving 12 bases between them. The CDR3 length is 15 residues. Looked up from germline, CDR1 is SGHAT and CDR2 is FQNNGV. In DNA form, the CDR3 reads TGTGCCAGCAGCCGGGGCGGGATAAGCAATCAGCCCCAGCATTTT. Protein sequence: CASSRGGISNQPQHF.

This clonotype was seen many times. The CDR3 sequence is CASNPRPSYEQYF. CDR3 bases: TGTGCCAGCAACCCCCGTCCCTCCTACGAGCAGTACTTC. This chain connects TRBV7-8 to TRBJ2-7; unclear D gene. V gave up 7 bases and J gave up 0 bases, with 10 bases separating them. The CDR3 consists of 13 residues. Germline CDR1 is SGHVS and CDR2 is FQNEAQ.

This chain joins TRBV5-1 and TRBJ1-1; D gene uncertain. The CDR3 runs to 13 residues. Germline assignment: CDR1 SGHRS and CDR2 YFSETQ. V was cut by 4 bases and J by 7 bases, with 14 bases left in between. CDR3 sequence: CASSPYESGEAFF. The DNA of the CDR3 is TGCGCCAGCAGCCCTTATGAATCAGGTGAAGCTTTCTTT. Filled out from reference TRBV5-1 and TRBJ1-1, the complete variable domain reads KAGVTQTPRYLIKTRGQQVTLSCSPISGHRSVSWYQQTPGQGLQFLFEYFSETQRNKGNFPGRFSGRQFSNSRSEMNVSTLELGDSALYLCASSPYESGEAFFGQGTRLTVV.

The chain couples TRBV7-2 to TRBJ1-1, with 9 bases identical to TRBD1. V was clipped by 1 base and J by 2 bases; unmatched bases: 8. Germline loops: CDR1 SGHTA, CDR2 FQGNSA. There are 17 residues in the CDR3. CDR3 amino acids: CASSLGQNRGRNTEAFF. The CDR3 DNA is TGTGCCAGCAGCTTAGGCCAAAACAGGGGGCGTAACACTGAAGCTTTCTTT.

This clonotype was found many times. This chain uses TRBV27 with TRBJ2-1, with D uncertain. Germline values: CDR1 MNHEY, CDR2 SMNVEV (reference sequence). The V end was cut by 2 bases, the J end by 5 bases, with 7 bases between. The CDR3 has 13 residues. Here the CDR3 DNA reads TGTGCCAGCAGTTTAGTTGGCGACAATGAGCAGTTCTTC. It is translated as CASSLVGDNEQFF.

This clonotype is labeled as medium-sized. This chain connects TRBV7-9 to TRBJ2-1; D remains ambiguous. Germline V gives CDR1 SEHNR, CDR2 FQNEAQ (reference sequence). The ends were cut back, 3 bases at V and 0 bases at J, with 9 bases in the middle. The CDR3 spans 15 residues. As DNA, the CDR3 is TGTGCCAGCAGCTTTTCGGAGAGCTCCTACAATGAGCAGTTCTTC. Encoded protein: CASSFSESSYNEQFF.

This clonotype was recorded at least ten times. The DNA of the CDR3 is TGTGCCAGCAGCCAGATCACTAGCGGGAGGAGCTACGAGCAGTACTTC. Protein: CASSQITSGRSYEQYF. V usage is TRBV3-1 and J usage is TRBJ2-7; 12 bases are shared with TRBD2. The CDR3 has 16 residues. With 3 bases clipped from V and 3 bases from J, the junction kept 6 bases outside the gene matches. Germline CDR1 and CDR2: LGHDT and YNNKEL (reference sequence).

This clonotype was seen ten or more times. The chain joins TRBV11-1 to TRBJ2-1; D tentatively reads TRBD1 or TRBD2 (7 bases each). Trimming pared 6 bases from V and 3 bases from J, leaving 24 bases between. The CDR3 is made up of 18 amino acids. Looked up from germline, CDR1 is SGHAT and CDR2 is FQDESV (reference sequence). DNA for the CDR3: TGTGCCAGCAGGACCAGACAGGGAGGGGCTTCATACTACAATGAGCAGTTCTTC. Protein sequence: CASRTRQGGASYYNEQFF.

This clonotype was seen a handful of times. The rearrangement joins TRBV20-1 to TRBJ2-5, with D tentatively TRBD1 (6 bases). The CDR3 extends over 14 amino acids. V lost 7 bases and J lost 8, with 23 bases in between. Per germline, CDR1 DFQATT and CDR2 SNEGSKA (reference sequence). CDR3 in DNA: TGCAGTGTCCCTGCCCTACAGGGCAAGAGAACCCAGTACTTC. Residues: CSVPALQGKRTQYF.

As concerns this clonotype: The junction differs from germline at one of its ends, possibly a read error. The rearrangement uses TRBV6-5 and TRBJ2-2, with 7 bases identical to TRBD1. CDR1 and CDR2 (germline): MNHEY, SVGAGI. CDR3 length equals 15 residues. In DNA form, the CDR3 reads TGTGCCAGCAGTTACTCGTTAGGGGGCACCGGGGAGCCGTTTTTT. Translated, it gives CASSYSLGGTGEPFF.

The chain uses TRBV19 and TRBJ2-2, with TRBD1 identical over 7 bases. CDR3 length equals 15 residues. The germline gives CDR1 LNHDA, CDR2 SQIVND (reference sequence). Losses at the gene ends were 5 bases for V and 0 bases for J; bases not matched to a gene: 3. Here the CDR3 reads CASSGTVANTGELFF. As DNA, the CDR3 is TGTGCCAGTAGTGGGACAGTTGCGAACACCGGGGAGCTGTTTTTT.

J is TRBJ2-7 and V is TRBV6-1; D gene uncertain. With 8 bases removed from V and 2 bases from J, the gap between germline ends came to 16 bases. Germline V CDR1 and CDR2: MNHNS, SASEGT. The CDR3 totals 14 residues. Here the CDR3 DNA reads TGTGCCAGCGGTGGCATAGGCCGGACCTACGAGCAGTACTTC. This gives the protein CASGGIGRTYEQYF.

The chain uses TRBV28 and TRBJ1-2, with a possible D match to TRBD1 (5 bases). Germline V lookup: CDR1 MDHEN, CDR2 SYDVKM. The germline V and J ends were trimmed by 5 bases and 6 bases, with 13 bases remaining between them. The CDR3 runs 13 residues. CDR3 sequence (DNA): TGTGCCAGCAGTCTCCCAACGGGGGATGGCTACACCTTC. Its translation is CASSLPTGDGYTF.

The V call is TRBV20-1, the J call TRBJ2-1, with 7 bases that match TRBD2. The germline CDR1 and CDR2 sequences are DFQATT and SNEGSKA (reference sequence). This CDR3 comprises 15 residues. V shed 6 bases, J shed 8 bases, and the junction held 16 bases outside the gene matches. The CDR3 region is CSAKARGRARDEQFF. CDR3 DNA sequence: TGCAGTGCCAAGGCCCGGGGGAGGGCCCGTGATGAGCAGTTCTTC.

The rearrangement uses TRBV20-1 and TRBJ2-1; TRBD2 aligns across 9 bases. This CDR3 spans 15 amino acids. Germline CDR1 DFQATT, CDR2 SNEGSKA (reference sequence). With 4 bases clipped from V and 8 bases from J, the junction kept 12 bases outside the gene matches. This CDR3 is CSAKTASGGIDEQFF. For the CDR3, the DNA is TGCAGTGCTAAAACGGCCAGCGGGGGGATCGATGAGCAGTTCTTC.

This clonotype was seen only once. The J gene is TRBJ2-7, the V gene TRBV7-8, with a possible D match to TRBD2 (6 bases). Deletions cut 3 bases from V and 1 base from J, with 16 bases between. CDR1 SGHVS and CDR2 FQNEAQ come from the germline V gene. The CDR3 has 16 residues. The chain's CDR3 is CASSLGPGEISYEQYF. CDR3 DNA sequence: TGTGCCAGCAGCTTGGGCCCGGGGGAGATATCCTACGAGCAGTACTTC.

CDR3 nucleotide sequence: TGTGCCAGCAGCACTAGAGCGGGGATTTCCTACGAGCAGTACTTC. It codes for CASSTRAGISYEQYF. The V call is TRBV7-6, the J call TRBJ2-7; TRBD2 matches 7 bases. Unmatched junction bases numbered 8, after V lost 5 bases and J lost 1 base. The CDR3 length is 15 residues. Per germline, CDR1 SGHVS and CDR2 FNYEAQ.